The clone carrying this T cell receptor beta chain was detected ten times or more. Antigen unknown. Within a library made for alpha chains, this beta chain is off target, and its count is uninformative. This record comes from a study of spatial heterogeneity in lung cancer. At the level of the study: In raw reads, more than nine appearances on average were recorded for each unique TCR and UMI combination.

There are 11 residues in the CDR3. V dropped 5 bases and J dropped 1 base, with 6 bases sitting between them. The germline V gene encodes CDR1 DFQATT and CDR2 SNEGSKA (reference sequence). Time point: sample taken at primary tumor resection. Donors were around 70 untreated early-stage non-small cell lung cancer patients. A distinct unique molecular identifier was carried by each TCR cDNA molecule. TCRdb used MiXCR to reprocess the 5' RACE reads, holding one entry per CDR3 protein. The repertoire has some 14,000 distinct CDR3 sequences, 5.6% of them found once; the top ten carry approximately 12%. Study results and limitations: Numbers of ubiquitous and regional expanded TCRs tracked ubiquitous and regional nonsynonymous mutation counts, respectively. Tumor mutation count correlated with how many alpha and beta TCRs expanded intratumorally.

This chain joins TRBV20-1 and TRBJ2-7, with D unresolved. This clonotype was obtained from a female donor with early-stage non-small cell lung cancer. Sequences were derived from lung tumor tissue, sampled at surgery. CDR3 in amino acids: CSARSSYEQYF. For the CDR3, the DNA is TGCAGTGCTCGTTCATCCTACGAGCAGTACTTC.